A selection of T cell receptor beta chains follows, all from one sample in a study of T-cell memory formation after mild COVID-19. TCRdb itself ran the 5' RACE reads through MiXCR, one entry per CDR3 protein. Of 150,000 to 200,000 distinct CDR3 sequences in the sample, roughly 18% are singletons; the top ten hold roughly 3.9%. Sequenced sample: PBMCs or a T cell subset sorted from them (not recorded which). The source of these receptors is a man aged 18-30 years who had mild COVID-19 (a few samples of this study predate the infection). Cell type and time point are not known. Each CDR3 is given with its conserved first and last residue. A D gene is named only where the DNA matches it firmly. The size of a clone is reported for some rows only, either as once, few or many, or as a class for expanded clones.

>TRBJ2-7|.|few|TRBV5-1
TGCGCCAGCAGCATCCTACAGGGTTCGGGTGGCGAGCAGTACTTC
CASSILQGSGGEQYF
>TRBJ2-5|.|.|TRBV20-1
TGCAGTGGAAACAAGGGATCCCAAGAGACCCAGTACTTC
CSGNKGSQETQYF
>TRBJ1-2|.|few|TRBV2
TGTGCCAGCAGTGAGAACGCCTATGGCTACACCTTC
CASSENAYGYTF
>TRBJ1-5|.|once|TRBV10-3
TGTGCCATCAGTGAGACAGGGCTCGGCAATCAGCCCCAGCATTTT
CAISETGLGNQPQHF
>TRBJ1-5|.|few|TRBV6-5
TGTGCCAGCAGTTTACAGGATGGGGGCAATCAGCCCCAGCATTTT
CASSLQDGGNQPQHF
>TRBJ2-1|.|few|TRBV10-3
TGTGCCATCAGTCGACGAGGGGGGGAAGCTGAGCAGTTCTTC
CAISRRGGEAEQFF
>TRBJ2-2|.|.|TRBV7-2
TGTGCCAGCAGCCAGGGGGGCGGAACCGGGGAGCTGTTTTTT
CASSQGGGTGELFF
>TRBJ2-1|.|.|TRBV9
TGTGCCAGCAGCGTAGGTGACCCCTATGAGAGGGTCCCCAATGAGCAGTTCTTC
CASSVGDPYERVPNEQFF
>TRBJ1-1|.|few|TRBV6-5
TGTGCCAGCAGTTACTCGTGGAGGGACACTGAAGCTTTCTTT
CASSYSWRDTEAFF
>TRBJ2-1|.|few|TRBV20-1
TGCAGTGCTAGAGTAGCCCAGGTGTGGAATGAGCAGTTCTTC
CSARVAQVWNEQFF
>TRBJ2-2|.|.|TRBV11-3
TGTGCCAGCAGCCAGCATGACCGGGGGACCGGGGAGCTGTTTTTT
CASSQHDRGTGELFF
>TRBJ1-2|.|.|TRBV21-1
TGTGCCAGCAGCAACGCCCATGGCTACACCTTC
CASSNAHGYTF
>TRBJ2-1|TRBD1|.|TRBV11-3
TGTGCCAGCAGCCGCCGGGACAGGGGTGACAATGAGCAGTTCTTC
CASSRRDRGDNEQFF
>TRBJ2-7|TRBD1|.|TRBV10-3
TGTGCCATCAGTGACCAACAGGGGGAAAGTCTGTACTTC
CAISDQQGESLYF
>TRBJ1-4|.|many|TRBV5-1
TGCGCCAGCAGTTTTGGGAGCGGATTGGCGGAAAAACTGTTTTTT
CASSFGSGLAEKLFF
>TRBJ1-5|TRBD1|.|TRBV6-2/TRBV6-3
TGTGCCAGCAGTTACTCTCCGGGACAGGGATCAAATCAGCCCCAGCATTTT
CASSYSPGQGSNQPQHF
>TRBJ1-1|.|.|TRBV25-1
TGTGCCAGCAGTGATATATTGAACACTGAAGCTTTCTTT
CASSDILNTEAFF
>TRBJ2-7|TRBD1|.|TRBV5-1
TGCGCCAGCAGCCGGACAGGGGGATCGGAGTACGAGCAGTACTTC
CASSRTGGSEYEQYF
>TRBJ2-3|.|few|TRBV3-1
TGTGCCAGCAGCCAAGAAAGGGCTTATACGCAGTATTTT
CASSQERAYTQYF
>TRBJ1-3|.|few|TRBV6-5
TGTGCCAGCAGCCCGTGGGTCCCTGGAAACACCATATATTTT
CASSPWVPGNTIYF
>TRBJ1-4|.|few|TRBV12-3/TRBV12-4
TGTGCCAGCAGTTTAACGCAGGTCCGGACTGAAAAACTGTTTTTT
CASSLTQVRTEKLFF
>TRBJ2-7|.|.|TRBV4-1
TGCGCCAGCAGCCAGACAGGAAGTCCCTACGAGCAGTACTTC
CASSQTGSPYEQYF
>TRBJ1-2|TRBD1|.|TRBV5-1
TGCGCCAGCAGCTTTTCACAGGGGGCAAGTGGCTACACCTTC
CASSFSQGASGYTF
>TRBJ2-7|TRBD1|few|TRBV2
TGTGCCAGCAGGCTACAGGGGTACGAGCAGTACTTC
CASRLQGYEQYF
>TRBJ2-6|.|many|TRBV5-1
TGCGCCAGCAGCCGGAACCCTCGGGACATCTCTGGGGCCAACGTCCTGACTTTC
CASSRNPRDISGANVLTF
>TRBJ2-2|TRBD1|few|TRBV5-1
TGCGCCAGCAGCTTCAGGGGGCGAGCGAACACCGGGGAGCTGTTTTTT
CASSFRGRANTGELFF
>TRBJ2-2|.|.|TRBV18
TGTGCCAGCTCACCAGGGGAGCAGAAAGGCGGGGAGCTGTTTTTT
CASSPGEQKGGELFF
>TRBJ2-1|.|.|TRBV2
TGTGCCAGCAGTTTAGGTACAGGTTGGCAGTTCTTC
CASSLGTGWQFF
>TRBJ1-1|.|.|TRBV5-1
TGCGCCAGCAGCTTAGGGTTCGGTTACGTAACTGAAGCTTTCTTT
CASSLGFGYVTEAFF
>TRBJ2-5|.|few|TRBV20-1
TGCAGTGCTAGAGATCCATCGAGGGGAGAGACCCAGTACTTC
CSARDPSRGETQYF
>TRBJ2-1|.|.|TRBV7-3
TGTGCCAGCAGCATAGGGGGGTCCAATGAGCAGTTCTTC
CASSIGGSNEQFF
>TRBJ1-1|.|.|TRBV7-8
TGTGCCAGCAGCTTACGGGGTGAGAACCCTGAAGCTTTCTTT
CASSLRGENPEAFF
>TRBJ2-1|.|few|TRBV20-1
TGCAGTGCCGTCCCCACAGGCAATGAGCAGTTCTTC
CSAVPTGNEQFF
>TRBJ1-4|.|many|TRBV7-2
TGTGCCAGCAGCCAACGTGGAGCTGCTGAAAAACTGTTTTTT
CASSQRGAAEKLFF
>TRBJ2-5|TRBD2|many|TRBV29-1
TGCAGCGTTGGGACTAGCCAGACCCAGTACTTC
CSVGTSQTQYF
>TRBJ2-7|TRBD2|few|TRBV12-3/TRBV12-4
TGTGCCAGCAGTTTTCCTAGCGGGGGCACCTACGAGCAGTACTTC
CASSFPSGGTYEQYF